This T cell receptor beta chain was recorded in a study of shared clonotypes between healthy human individuals. Findings and caveats of the study: Rarefaction exposed incomplete sorted-subset sequencing despite large depth.

CDR1 is LNHDA, CDR2 SQIVND, per germline (reference sequence). The CDR3 is made up of 15 amino acids. With 1 base removed from V and 3 bases from J, the gap between germline ends came to 12 bases. On this clone: What it binds is not known.

The table came from immunoSEQ multiplex PCR; TCRdb's copy has only in-frame clones and leaves some out. The sample comprises millions of clones, 85% to 95% of which are singletons, and around 1.7% rests with the top ten. Naive CD8 cells, CD45RO-negative and positively selected for CCR7, excluded terminally differentiated effector memory CD45RA+ cells. V gene TRBV19 combines with J gene TRBJ1-1, with D possibly TRBD1 on 6 matching bases. Sequenced input: naive CD8+ T cells from PBMCs. The TCR comes from a young man in good health. Some clones in this sample may be carry-over from other donors' samples. The CDR3 DNA reads TGTGCCAGTAGTATAGCCCACCGGACAGACACTGAAGCTTTCTTT. Translation gives CASSIAHRTDTEAFF.